The text below deals with one TCR beta chain. Its specificity is unknown. This entry belongs to a study of beta chain features in type 1 diabetes. Findings and caveats of the study: For type 1 diabetes patients, VDJ junctions showed fewer insertions and more deletions. All four CD4+ subsets from Type 1 diabetes patients carried moderately but significantly shorter TCRB CDR3s.

Since all of the isolated RNA was reverse transcribed, expressed TCRB transcripts were what got sequenced. For naive, central memory and regulatory T cell samples, reads averaged approximately 3.6 million. TCRdb's copy holds only in-frame clones and misses some; the assay was immunoSEQ multiplex PCR. Among 200,000 to 300,000 clones, roughly 22% were seen once, and the ten largest hold around 0.028%. Each population that was sorted was more than 95% pure. The sample comprised naive CD4+ T cells from blood. This sequence originates from a middle-aged woman with type 1 diabetes.

CDR3 nucleotide sequence: TGTGCCAGCAGTGGGGGACAGGGGGCTAAAGATACGCAGTATTTT. Translated: CASSGGQGAKDTQYF. The chain carries TRBV6-6 and TRBJ2-3, with 12 nucleotides matching TRBD1. Per the germline V gene, CDR1 is MNHNY and CDR2 is SVGAGI (reference sequence). The V and J ends lost 5 bases and 5 bases, in that order; junction bases with no gene match: 5. This CDR3 spans 15 amino acids.